The rows below give T cell receptor beta chains drawn from one sample of a study of T-cell memory formation after mild COVID-19. One entry per CDR3 protein, called by TCRdb with MiXCR from the 5' RACE reads. In the table there are a few hundred thousand distinct CDR3 sequences, approximately 19% of which are singletons. The sequencing sample was made of PBMCs or a T cell subset sorted from them (not recorded which). Receptors originate from a man aged 18 to 35 who had mild COVID-19 (a few samples of this study predate the infection). Cell type and time point are not known. Each CDR3 is given with its conserved first and last residue. D genes are given only for firm matches. Only some rows state a clone size, as once, few, many or a class for expanded clones.

J: TRBJ2-7
size: many
D: -
V: TRBV7-2
CDR3: CASSIYAGQWDYEQYF
DNA: TGTGCCAGCAGCATCTATGCGGGACAGTGGGACTACGAGCAGTACTTC

J: TRBJ1-5
size: few
D: TRBD1
V: TRBV15
CDR3: CATSGGTGANQPQHF
DNA: TGTGCCACCAGCGGGGGGACAGGGGCGAATCAGCCCCAGCATTTT

J: TRBJ2-1
size: -
D: TRBD1
V: TRBV12-3/TRBV12-4
CDR3: CASSRDRGQPEQFF
DNA: TGTGCCAGCAGCCGGGACAGGGGGCAGCCTGAGCAGTTCTTC

J: TRBJ2-2
size: many
D: TRBD1
V: TRBV9
CDR3: CASSDNAMRGQGELFF
DNA: TGTGCCAGCAGCGACAACGCGATGAGGGGGCAGGGGGAGCTGTTTTTT

J: TRBJ2-6
size: -
D: -
V: TRBV29-1
CDR3: CSVEDLGRSGANVLTF
DNA: TGCAGCGTTGAAGATCTTGGGAGATCTGGGGCCAACGTCCTGACTTTC

J: TRBJ1-6
size: -
D: -
V: TRBV3-1
CDR3: CASTSGGGNSPLHF
DNA: TGTGCCAGCACCTCGGGGGGGGGAAATTCACCCCTCCACTTT

J: TRBJ1-2
size: few
D: -
V: TRBV5-1
CDR3: CASRGAGYGYTF
DNA: TGCGCCAGCAGAGGGGCAGGCTATGGCTACACCTTC

J: TRBJ2-7
size: many
D: TRBD1
V: TRBV5-1
CDR3: CASARSGTGEYEQYF
DNA: TGCGCCAGCGCCCGCTCCGGGACAGGGGAGTACGAGCAGTACTTC

J: TRBJ2-2
size: few
D: -
V: TRBV5-1
CDR3: CASSAAPGAGELFF
DNA: TGCGCCAGCAGCGCGGCCCCGGGGGCCGGGGAGCTGTTTTTT

J: TRBJ1-3
size: -
D: -
V: TRBV6-5
CDR3: CASSYSTRGNTIYF
DNA: TGTGCCAGCAGTTACTCGACGAGGGGAAACACCATATATTTT

J: TRBJ2-1
size: -
D: -
V: TRBV7-9
CDR3: CASSFPQRALYNEQFF
DNA: TGTGCCAGCAGCTTCCCCCAACGGGCCCTCTACAATGAGCAGTTCTTC

J: TRBJ1-6
size: few
D: -
V: TRBV7-9
CDR3: CASSAPEGENSPLHF
DNA: TGTGCCAGCAGCGCCCCGGAGGGGGAGAATTCACCCCTCCACTTT

J: TRBJ2-2
size: -
D: -
V: TRBV5-1
CDR3: CASSFSGRRNTGELFF
DNA: TGCGCCAGCAGCTTTTCAGGGCGGCGGAACACCGGGGAGCTGTTTTTT

J: TRBJ1-4
size: few
D: TRBD1
V: TRBV28
CDR3: CASSLRRQGGGKLFF
DNA: TGTGCCAGCAGTTTACGTCGGCAGGGGGGAGGAAAACTGTTTTTT

J: TRBJ2-7
size: many
D: -
V: TRBV18
CDR3: CASSPGPGGVYEQYF
DNA: TGTGCCAGCTCACCTGGTCCGGGTGGGGTCTACGAGCAGTACTTC

J: TRBJ2-5
size: few
D: TRBD2
V: TRBV4-1
CDR3: CASSHPPSGEQETQYF
DNA: TGCGCCAGCAGCCACCCTCCTAGCGGGGAACAAGAGACCCAGTACTTC

J: TRBJ1-2
size: -
D: -
V: TRBV7-9
CDR3: CASSLQQGSYGYTF
DNA: TGTGCCAGCAGCTTGCAACAGGGAAGCTATGGCTACACCTTC